Below are 7 T cell receptor beta chains sequenced from a single sample in a study of T cells in Graves' hyperthyroidism and ophthalmopathy. Template material for amplifying TCR beta CDR3 regions consisted of RNA transcripts. HTBI primers drove first-round RT-PCR of the TCR CDR3. TCRdb reprocessed the multiplex PCR reads via MiXCR and lists one record per CDR3 protein. There are roughly 720,000 distinct CDR3 sequences in the sample; 17% occur only once, and around 15% lies in the top ten. Sequences were obtained from blood. The receptors stem from a man aged 50 or older with Graves' hyperthyroidism.

This clonotype has ten or more counts. The V and J genes are TRBV28 and TRBJ2-1; tentative D call: TRBD1 (6 bases). V lost 6 bases and J lost 6, with 24 bases in between. In germline, CDR1 is MDHEN, CDR2 SYDVKM. This CDR3 is built from 17 residues. CDR3 coding DNA: TGTGCCAGCAGCAGTAAAGGGACACCCCTTAAAGGCAATGAGCAGTTCTTC. It translates to CASSSKGTPLKGNEQFF.

The chain carries TRBV10-3 and TRBJ2-3; no reliable D call. V lost 6 bases and J lost 0, with 13 bases in between. The CDR3 covers 15 residues. The germline CDR1 and CDR2 sequences are ENHRY and SYGVKD. DNA of the CDR3: TGTGCCATCAGGCTGGACGGCTCCAGCACAGATACGCAGTATTTT. Its protein is CAIRLDGSSTDTQYF.

This clonotype was detected only a few times. The V gene is TRBV5-4, the J gene TRBJ2-1; D gene ambiguous. CDR1 is SGHNT and CDR2 is YYREEE in the germline V gene (reference sequence). The CDR3 loop spans 14 amino acids. Deletions cut 0 bases from V and 6 bases from J, with 10 bases between. CDR3 region: CASSLVGVPNEQFF. The CDR3 DNA is TGTGCCAGCAGCTTGGTAGGTGTCCCCAATGAGCAGTTCTTC.

This clonotype showed up many times. The rearrangement links TRBV27 to TRBJ2-2; 7 bases are shared with TRBD2. The length of the CDR3 is 16 residues. The V segment lost 6 bases and the J segment 5 bases; nucleotides outside the gene matches: 12. Germline V gene lookup returns CDR1 MNHEY and CDR2 SMNVEV (reference sequence). The CDR3 here is CASSSPGLRRTGELFF. The CDR3, as DNA: TGTGCCAGCAGCAGCCCGGGACTAAGGAGAACCGGGGAGCTGTTTTTT.

In this sample, this clonotype turned up many times. This chain connects TRBV7-3 to TRBJ2-3; TRBD2 matches 8 bases. The CDR3 loop spans 17 amino acids. Germline CDR1 reads SGHTA; CDR2 reads FQGTGA. V trimming: 4 bases; J trimming: 0 bases; junction bases outside the gene matches: 9. The CDR3 spells CASSSPLGTRSTDTQYF. For the CDR3, the DNA is TGTGCCAGCAGCTCACCCCTCGGGACTAGAAGCACAGATACGCAGTATTTT.

The chain links TRBV12-5 to TRBJ2-1; D is possibly TRBD1 or TRBD2 (6 bases each). Trimming shortened V by 1 base and J by 9 bases, and 22 bases separated the two germline ends. Germline CDR1 is LGHNT and CDR2 is FRNRAP. CDR3 length equals 17 residues. CDR3: CASGLAPGEPGGGEQFF. The CDR3 coding sequence is TGTGCTAGTGGTTTGGCCCCCGGAGAACCTGGAGGGGGTGAGCAGTTCTTC.

Concerning this clonotype itself: This may arise from a read error, as a much more abundant clone is one base away. The chain carries TRBV24-1 and TRBJ2-7, with D hard to call. The V end was cut by 3 bases, the J end by 6 bases, with 11 bases between. The CDR3 loop spans 13 amino acids. Germline CDR1 and CDR2: KGHDR and SFDVKD. The CDR3 DNA reads TGTGCCACCAGTGATGATATCACATCCGAGCAGTACTTC. Its translation is CATSDDITSEQYF.